Listed below are T cell receptor beta chains from one sample, sequenced in a study of response to subunit inactivated influenza vaccine. TCRdb itself ran the RT-PCR reads through MiXCR, one entry per CDR3 protein. This table holds some 500,000 distinct CDR3 sequences, about 15% found once. Source: CD4+ T cells sorted from PBMCs, taken around 25 months after vaccination. The receptors here all came from a man aged 45-69 years who received an inactivated influenza vaccine. The CDR3 runs from the conserved cysteine through the conserved F or W.

>TRBV4-3
CASSLSTGRNQPQHF
>TRBV3-1
CASGPRSPGTEAFF
>TRBV2
CASSEAGGGTDTQYF
>TRBV28
CASSSPTRVSYEQYF
>TRBV12-3/TRBV12-4
CASSLRTQANYGYTF
>TRBV10-3
CAISGRGGDTGELFF
>TRBV10-1
CASGKGNQPQHF
>TRBV3-1
CASSPGTGGIPQPQHF
>TRBV11-2
CASSPRTGTSEGYTF
>TRBV6-4
CASSRVAGAGDTQYF
>TRBV7-2
CASSLLSPNTIYF
>TRBV7-2
CASSFGRGLQPQHF
>TRBV2
CASKAGGTSYEQYF
>TRBV6-2/TRBV6-3
CASSFLTSGEQYF
>TRBV5-5
CASSLEWGGGTEAFF
>TRBV24-1
CATSRLGVDTQYF
>TRBV5-1
CASSSRGATYNSPLHF
>TRBV12-3/TRBV12-4
CASSLLGADTQYF
>TRBV28
CASSSYSNNARDWREGSTDTQYF
>TRBV19
CASSTARGLSNQPQHF
>TRBV25-1
CASSPQGGEETQYF
>TRBV12-3/TRBV12-4
CASRVTGGAGYTF
>TRBV14
CASSRGLVPETQYF
>TRBV18
CASSPEVRQPPYEQYF
>TRBV10-2
CASRIGREAFF
>TRBV5-1
CASSLAQGPGQETQYF
>TRBV4-1
CASSQVFGGHGSYTF
>TRBV28
CASRLVNTGELFF
>TRBV20-1
CSARDTRGNTGELFF
>TRBV27
CASSPRIYSSTDTQYF
>TRBV5-1
CASSQEGAYTGELFF
>TRBV28
CASKLPGQNTGELFF
>TRBV5-5
CASSPRQAGSTGELFF